This T cell receptor beta chain was identified during a study of read filtering for tumor transcriptome and immune sequencing (TCRdb year 2020). A note on the overall study: The cohort consisted of approximately 17 male and approximately 15 female patients, with a mean age of about 64 years and an age range of roughly 45 to 90. Using the same bone marrow samples, the study ran both targeted immune repertoire sequencing and bulk whole-transcriptome sequencing and then compared the TCR repertoires from each method. Per sample, about 4.05 to 10.27 million TCR-region mapped reads were obtained with IR-seq, compared with only 85 to 1273 with RNA-seq. By revised international staging, 8 or 9 patients were R-ISS I, approximately 15 were R-ISS II and 6 or 7 were R-ISS III. After DNase treatment, whole-transcriptome libraries were prepared with the TruSeq RNA Access Library Prep Kit. One of the main goals was to work out a read-filtering strategy for immune repertoire data, in particular whether clonotypes backed by only a single read should be removed.

Every patient had bone marrow sampled at the time of active disease. Ficoll-Hypaque density gradient centrifugation was used to isolate bone marrow mononuclear cells. Myeloma plasma cells were removed and CD138-negative cells were collected by negative selection after labeling with CD138 magnetic microbeads on a MACS separator. Flow cytometry on an Attune NxT with CD138 antibodies was used to check the purity of the isolated cells. TRIzol reagent was used to extract total RNA, and a NanoDrop spectrophotometer was used to quantify the extracted RNA. Paired RNA-seq and IR-seq were performed on each patient's CD138-negative bone marrow sample. Beyond this particular receptor, the publication reports: The sorted CD138-negative fraction was a mixed bone marrow immune population, not purified T cells. IR-seq captured clonotypes at much higher depth and more reliably than RNA-seq, and smaller IR-seq throughput sufficed to identify most shared clonotypes. In IR-seq, about 82% of clonotypes but approximately 4% of total reads were represented by single-read clonotypes, whereas in RNA-seq, about 69% of clonotypes and 40% to 55% of reads were represented by single-read clonotypes. Removing single-read clonotypes increased the correlation between IR-seq and RNA-seq shared clonotype proportions.

The Immunoverse kit was used to build TCR libraries from around 420 ng RNA, with molecular barcoded adaptors covering alpha/delta and beta/gamma chains. The same RNA used for transcriptome sequencing was used for TCR library preparation. An Illumina HiSeq 4000 with 2 x 150 cycles was used to sequence the TCR libraries. In the original analysis: TCR reads were aligned to human V, D, J and C references and assembled into CDR3 clonotypes with MiXCR, including quality filtering and error correction. The tcR package in R was used for analysis of clonotype counts and gene usage diversity. Raw mapping reads were checked after the RNA-seq reads had been mapped by STAR aligner version 2.5.3a onto the human GRCh37 genome. To test how sequencing depth affects detected clonotypes, IR-seq fastq files were randomly downsampled with Seqtk 1.3. The raw public data were reprocessed by TCRdb itself: fastp quality trimming at Q25, MiXCR clonotype calling, in-frame beta chains only. Each CDR3 protein gets just one entry, which takes the most common genes and DNA from the rows behind it. What appears here as the V and J calls and clone size reflects TCRdb's work, not the paper's. This sample holds 40,000 to 50,000 distinct CDR3 sequences; roughly 19% were observed only once. About 16% of the sample lies in the top ten.

Of note for this clonotype: Its specific antigen is unknown. Nothing much larger sits one base from this clone, and base qualities are not available.

V is pruned by 6 bases and J by 12 bases, leaving 11 bases of the junction without a gene match. In the germline V gene, CDR1 corresponds to SQVTM and CDR2 to ANQGSEA. The CDR3 sequence holds 11 residues, the cysteine and phenylalanine included. Only the CDR3 portion is preserved as DNA: 33 bases, with reading frame beginning at the first base. The sequencing sample was made of a population of CD138-negative cells sorted from bone marrow. This specimen's cell subset or site label, per the study, means: bone marrow mononuclear cells depleted of CD138+ plasma/myeloma cells by negative magnetic selection. Recombination joined TRBV29-1 with TRBJ2-7, with 7 central nucleotides matching TRBD2. This TCR was sampled from a donor over 35 with multiple myeloma. The CDR3 loop reads CSVQHSGISYF. The nucleotide sequence reads as follows: TGCAGCGTGCAGCACAGCGGGATCTCGTACTTC.